This entry lists 5 T cell receptor beta chains sequenced from one sample in a study of post-analysis software for immune sequencing data. Which antigens these TCRs recognize remains unknown. Unique molecular identifiers were built into the TCR beta cDNA libraries. TCRdb processed the PCR reads anew with MiXCR; each CDR3 protein has one entry. The sample has hundreds of thousands of distinct CDR3 sequences; about 53% are singletons. Broader study findings: Controls showed lower frequencies than patients for roughly five TRBV segments, and TRBV5-6, TRBV5-1 and TRBV20-1 were among these.

The source material was blood. The receptors here all came from a girl between 5 and 17 years old with multiple sclerosis.

The table lists this clonotype with a few counts. This sequence joins TRBV20-1 and TRBJ2-5; TRBD2 matches at 8 bases. J lost 1 base, V lost 6 bases, and 4 bases had no gene match. This CDR3 is 13 amino acids long. The germline V gene encodes CDR1 DFQATT and CDR2 SNEGSKA (reference sequence). The CDR3 DNA follows: TGCAGTGCAACTAGCGGACTCCAAGAGACCCAGTACTTC. Translating it yields CSATSGLQETQYF.

This clonotype was picked up a small number of times. This chain connects TRBV6-5 to TRBJ1-2; D remains ambiguous. The CDR3 runs 15 residues. Germline CDR1 MNHEY, CDR2 SVGAGI. The V gene lost 6 bases and the J gene lost 4 bases, with 18 bases spanning the gap. CDR3 DNA: TGTGCCAGCAGCGAAGGGCCTTCCCCCCTCTATGGCTACACCTTC. Protein sequence: CASSEGPSPLYGYTF.

There are a few counts of this clonotype. The gene calls are TRBV7-2 and TRBJ2-5; D is unclear. Germline V gene lookup returns CDR1 SGHTA and CDR2 FQGNSA. The CDR3 is made up of 12 amino acids. Trimming stripped 4 bases from V and 5 bases from J, with 8 bases between. The CDR3 DNA sequence: TGTGCCAGCAGCTCGACCCTGGAGACCCAGTACTTC. Protein sequence: CASSSTLETQYF. Full variable domain (remainder filled in from reference TRBV7-2 and TRBJ2-5): GAGVSQSPSNKVTEKGKDVELRCDPISGHTALYWYRQSLGQGLEFLIYFQGNSAPDKSGLPSDRFSAERTGGSVSTLTIQRTQQEDSAVYLCASSSTLETQYFGPGTRLLVL.

The count of this clonotype is one. V usage is TRBV11-2 and J usage is TRBJ2-1, with unresolved D. CDR1 SGHAT and CDR2 FQNNGV come from the germline V gene. Trimming took 2 bases from V and 10 from J, leaving 9 bases between them. The CDR3 runs 12 residues. The CDR3 region is CASSLSESEQFF. The CDR3 DNA sequence: TGTGCCAGCAGCTTATCTGAATCAGAGCAGTTCTTC.

The chain joins TRBV11-2 to TRBJ2-7, with 7 bases matching TRBD1. J was trimmed by 3 bases and V by 8 bases; bases with no gene match: 10. This CDR3 region has 14 residues. Germline V gene lookup returns CDR1 SGHAT and CDR2 FQNNGV. The CDR3 is CASALGTDGYEQYF. CDR3 nucleotide sequence: TGTGCCAGCGCCTTGGGGACAGATGGCTACGAGCAGTACTTC.